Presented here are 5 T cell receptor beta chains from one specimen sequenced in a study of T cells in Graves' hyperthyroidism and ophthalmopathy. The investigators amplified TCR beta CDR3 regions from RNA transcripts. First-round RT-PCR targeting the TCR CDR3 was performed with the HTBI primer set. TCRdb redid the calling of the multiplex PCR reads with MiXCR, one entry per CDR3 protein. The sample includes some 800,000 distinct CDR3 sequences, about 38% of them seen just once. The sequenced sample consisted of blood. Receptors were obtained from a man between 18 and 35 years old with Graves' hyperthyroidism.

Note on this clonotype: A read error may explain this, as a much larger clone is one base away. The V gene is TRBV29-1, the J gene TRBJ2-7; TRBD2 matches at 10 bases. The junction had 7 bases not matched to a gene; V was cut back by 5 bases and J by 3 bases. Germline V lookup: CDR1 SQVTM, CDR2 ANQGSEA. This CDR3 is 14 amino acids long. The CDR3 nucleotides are TGCAGCGTTTTAGGACTAGCGGAAGTCTACGAGCAGTACTTC. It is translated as CSVLGLAEVYEQYF.

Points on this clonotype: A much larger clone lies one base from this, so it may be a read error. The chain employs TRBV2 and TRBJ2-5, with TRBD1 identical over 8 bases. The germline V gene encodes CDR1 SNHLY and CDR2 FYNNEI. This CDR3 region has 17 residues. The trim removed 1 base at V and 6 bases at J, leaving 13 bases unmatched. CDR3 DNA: TGTGCCAGCAGTGAAGGACGGAGCGGACAGGGAAAAAAGACCCAGTACTTC. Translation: CASSEGRSGQGKKTQYF.

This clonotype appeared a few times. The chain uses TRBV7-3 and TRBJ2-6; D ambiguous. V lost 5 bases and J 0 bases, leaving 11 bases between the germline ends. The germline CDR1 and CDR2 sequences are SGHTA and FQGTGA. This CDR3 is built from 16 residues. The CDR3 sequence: CASSPSRASGANVLTF. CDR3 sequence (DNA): TGTGCCAGCAGCCCCTCTAGGGCCTCTGGGGCCAACGTCCTGACTTTC. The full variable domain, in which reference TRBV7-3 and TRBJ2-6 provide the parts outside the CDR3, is GAGVSQTPSNKVTEKGKYVELRCDPISGHTALYWYRQSLGQGPEFLIYFQGTGAADDSGLPNDRFFAVRPEGSVSTLKIQRTERGDSAVYLCASSPSRASGANVLTFGAGSRLTVL.

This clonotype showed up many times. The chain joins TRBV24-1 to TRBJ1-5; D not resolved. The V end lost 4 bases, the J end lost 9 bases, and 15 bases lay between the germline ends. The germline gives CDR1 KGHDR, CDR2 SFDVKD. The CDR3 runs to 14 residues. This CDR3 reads CATSDPATSGPQHF. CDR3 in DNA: TGTGCCACCAGTGACCCCGCGACTTCGGGGCCCCAGCATTTT.

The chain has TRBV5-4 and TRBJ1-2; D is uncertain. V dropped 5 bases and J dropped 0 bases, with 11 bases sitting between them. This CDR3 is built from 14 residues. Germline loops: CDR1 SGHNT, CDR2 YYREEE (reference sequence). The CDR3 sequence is CASRLTGSNYGYTF. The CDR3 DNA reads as TGTGCCAGCAGACTTACCGGGTCTAACTATGGCTACACCTTC.